This T cell receptor (beta chain) stems from a study of T-cell memory formation after mild COVID-19. TCRdb re-analysed the 5' RACE reads in MiXCR, keeping a single row per CDR3 protein. Seen here are 170,000 or so distinct CDR3 sequences, 31% observed once, and the top ten hold around 12%. Sequencing used PBMCs or a T cell subset sorted from them (not recorded which). This clonotype was sampled from an adult woman who had mild COVID-19 (a few samples of this study predate the infection). Cell type and time point are not known.

The CDR3 spells CSASHRIPYEQYF. The CDR3 DNA sequence: TGCAGTGCTAGTCACAGGATTCCCTACGAGCAGTACTTC. V gene TRBV20-1 combines with J gene TRBJ2-7, with D perhaps TRBD1 (5 bases). The germline CDR1 and CDR2 sequences are DFQATT and SNEGSKA (reference sequence). The V end was cut by 3 bases, the J end by 2 bases, with 11 bases between. This CDR3 is 13 amino acids long.